A single sample gave rise to the 3 T cell receptor beta chains below, sequenced in a study of CD8+CD57+ T cells in acquired aplastic anemia. For CDR3 and TCR beta VDJ profiling, genomic DNA was the template used. TCRdb fed the reads into MiXCR, producing one record per CDR3 protein. The data show about 470,000 distinct CDR3 sequences, approximately 32% seen once. Patients picked for sequencing had shown CD8+CD57+ cell expansion detected by flow cytometry. Sequencing was done on a sample of sorted CD4+, CD8+, or CD8+CD57+ T cells (not recorded which) from PBMCs. The source is a human donor with aplastic anemia.

J is TRBJ1-4 and V is TRBV3-1; 11 bases are shared with TRBD1. The junction had 7 bases not matched to a gene; V was cut back by 5 bases and J by 8 bases. The germline V gene encodes CDR1 LGHDT and CDR2 YNNKEL (reference sequence). This CDR3 has 15 residues. The CDR3 DNA is TGTGCCAGCAGCACTAGGACAGGGGGCGGCGAAAAACTGTTTTTT. Translated: CASSTRTGGGEKLFF.

This chain joins TRBV20-1 and TRBJ2-1; 15 bases align to TRBD2. From germline, CDR1 is DFQATT and CDR2 SNEGSKA (reference sequence). V trimming: 3 bases; J trimming: 0 bases; junction bases outside the gene matches: 9. This CDR3 comprises 19 residues. The CDR3 DNA follows: TGCAGTGCTAGGGTCGGACTAGCGGGAGGGCCCTTCTCCTACAATGAGCAGTTCTTC. This codes for CSARVGLAGGPFSYNEQFF.

This clonotype was recorded at least ten times. This chain joins TRBV10-3 and TRBJ2-3; 10 nucleotides align to TRBD2. V lost 10 bases and J lost 1; bases outside the gene matches: 8. Per germline, CDR1 ENHRY and CDR2 SYGVKD. The CDR3 contains 15 residues. CDR3 residues: CATASGTSGTDTQYF. CDR3 DNA sequence: TGTGCCACCGCCTCCGGGACTAGCGGCACAGATACGCAGTATTTT.